Listed below are T cell receptor beta chains from one sample, sequenced in a study of regulatory T cells in long-lasting Graves disease. MiXCR was run by TCRdb on the multiplex PCR reads, yielding one entry per CDR3 protein. The table records about 420,000 distinct CDR3 sequences, over 15% of them present only once. This same sample was also part of a study on T cells in Graves' hyperthyroidism and ophthalmopathy.

The material sequenced was peripheral blood mononuclear cells (PBMCs), taken at new diagnosis, from a patient treated with antithyroid drugs. These receptor sequences come from a woman in her late teens or twenties with Graves disease. Each CDR3 is given with its conserved first and last residue. A D gene is named only where the DNA matches it firmly. Clone size, where shown, is once, few, many, or a class for clones that have expanded.

NA	NA	TRBV12-5	TRBJ2-1	TGTGCTAGTGGTTTGGCGGGCTTTGACAATGAGCAGTTCTTC	CASGLAGFDNEQFF
many	NA	TRBV18	TRBJ1-1	TGTGCCAGCTCCGGTCGCAGGGACACTGAAGCTTTCTTT	CASSGRRDTEAFF
NA	NA	TRBV9	TRBJ1-2	TGTGCCAGCAGCGGAACAGGGTTATATGGCTACACCTTC	CASSGTGLYGYTF
many	NA	TRBV5-1	TRBJ1-1	TGCGCCAGCAGCCAGACCGTTAAGGGGACTGAAGCTTTCTTT	CASSQTVKGTEAFF
few	TRBD1	TRBV5-6	TRBJ1-1	TGTGCCAGCAGCGTTCCAGGGGGCATGAACACTGAAGCTTTCTTT	CASSVPGGMNTEAFF
NA	TRBD2	TRBV18	TRBJ2-2	TGTGCCAGCTCACCAGTCCCGACTAGCGGAGCCGCGAACACCGGGGAGCTGTTTTTT	CASSPVPTSGAANTGELFF
few	TRBD2	TRBV12-3/TRBV12-4	TRBJ2-3	TGTGCCAGCAGACAGGGACTAGCGGGAAGGAATACGCAGTATTTT	CASRQGLAGRNTQYF
few	TRBD1	TRBV7-9	TRBJ2-1	TGTGCCAGCAGCTCCCAGGACAGGGTAAGGTACAATGAGCAGTTCTTC	CASSSQDRVRYNEQFF
NA	NA	TRBV20-1	TRBJ1-5	TGCAGTGCTAGAGATAGTCGGCAGACTAGCAATCAGCCCCAGCATTTT	CSARDSRQTSNQPQHF
many	TRBD1	TRBV18	TRBJ1-5	TGTGCCAGCTCACCCTTCGGGACAGCAAGCAATCAGCCCCAGCATTTT	CASSPFGTASNQPQHF
NA	TRBD1	TRBV5-6	TRBJ2-5	TGTGCCAGCAGCTTCCAATCGGGACAGGGTATCGAGACCCAGTACTTC	CASSFQSGQGIETQYF
many	NA	TRBV28	TRBJ2-7	TGTGCCAGCAGTGCCCCCGGGACACTTAGGGGGGAGCAGTACTTC	CASSAPGTLRGEQYF
once	NA	TRBV20-1	TRBJ1-1	TGCAGTGAACAAATGAACACTGAAGCTTTCTTT	CSEQMNTEAFF
NA	NA	TRBV7-3	TRBJ2-3	TGTGCCAGCAGCTACGCTTTGACAGATACGCAGTATTTT	CASSYALTDTQYF
many	TRBD1	TRBV27	TRBJ2-3	TGTGCCAGCACCCGACAGGGAGGCACAGATACGCAGTATTTT	CASTRQGGTDTQYF
once	NA	TRBV19	TRBJ2-2	TGTGCCAGTAGTACCAAGACAGGAGCGAACACCGGGGAGCTGTTTTTT	CASSTKTGANTGELFF
many	TRBD1	TRBV3-1	TRBJ1-1	TGTGCCAGCAGCGCGCAGGGGGCAAGCGCTTTCTTT	CASSAQGASAFF
few	NA	TRBV27	TRBJ2-4	TGTGCCAGCAGTTCGGCCAACTCAAAAAACATTCAGTACTTC	CASSSANSKNIQYF
few	TRBD1	TRBV6-2/TRBV6-3	TRBJ2-7	TGTGCCAGCAGTTACAGGACAGGGGGGCTCCCCTACGAGCAGTACTTC	CASSYRTGGLPYEQYF
many	TRBD2	TRBV28	TRBJ2-3	TGTGCCAGCAGACCTACTAGCGGGATATCGCAGTATTTT	CASRPTSGISQYF
few	NA	TRBV29-1	TRBJ2-7	TGCAGCGCCCGACAGGTCTACGAGCAGTACTTC	CSARQVYEQYF
NA	NA	TRBV6-2/TRBV6-3	TRBJ2-7	TGTGCCAGCAGGCGACAAGGGGGGGATACTTCCTACGAGCAGTACTTC	CASRRQGGDTSYEQYF
few	NA	TRBV10-2	TRBJ1-1	TGCGCCAGCAGGGTTGTTTCGGGGCTTAACACTGAAGCTTTCTTT	CASRVVSGLNTEAFF
many	NA	TRBV2	TRBJ2-7	TGTGCCAGCAGTCCGGGGGCAGGGTACGAGCAGTACTTC	CASSPGAGYEQYF
NA	NA	TRBV18	TRBJ2-7	TGTGCACGCACACCAAGCGGCGGGACATGGGGCTACGAGCAGTACTTC	CARTPSGGTWGYEQYF
NA	TRBD2	TRBV7-2	TRBJ2-3	TGTGCCAGCAGCTTAACAGCGGGAGAAAATATGGATACGCAGTATTTT	CASSLTAGENMDTQYF
many	NA	TRBV7-2	TRBJ2-7	TGTGCCAGCAGCTTAGAAATGGGCTCCTACGAGCAGTACTTC	CASSLEMGSYEQYF
few	NA	TRBV6-1	TRBJ2-2	TGTGCCAGCAGTCCGGACTTGAGCACCGGGGAGCTGTTTTTT	CASSPDLSTGELFF
many	NA	TRBV9	TRBJ2-1	TGTGCCAGCAGCGTGGACCCTACCGACAATGAGCAGTTCTTC	CASSVDPTDNEQFF
many	TRBD1	TRBV30	TRBJ1-1	TGTGCCTGGAGAATTTCGGACAGGGGGAACACTGAAGCTTTCTTT	CAWRISDRGNTEAFF
many	NA	TRBV20-1	TRBJ2-7	TGCAGTGCTAGCGGGCCCTCCTACGAGCAGTACTTC	CSASGPSYEQYF
few	NA	TRBV30	TRBJ2-5	TGTGCCTGGAGGTCCCGGGGAACGGAGACCCAGTACTTC	CAWRSRGTETQYF
few	TRBD1	TRBV7-9	TRBJ1-2	TGTGCCAGCAGCTTATTCGGACAGGTGGAGGGCTATGGCTACACCTTC	CASSLFGQVEGYGYTF